This T cell receptor (beta chain) emerged from a study of CD8+CD57+ T cells in acquired aplastic anemia. Study in general: Sorted CD4+ and CD8+ cells gave a mean 3.2 ug DNA, range 0.2 to 27.4 ug. Study outcomes and limitations: Comparison of patients with controls identified twenty-nine shared CD8+ CDR3 sequences. The CD8+ Simpson's diversity of patients and controls was not significantly different.

The CDR3 sequence is 16 residues long. Per the germline V gene, CDR1 is ENHRY and CDR2 is SYGVKD. About this clonotype: Its antigen is not known. The junction differs from germline at one of its ends, possibly a read error.

Template material for TCR beta VDJ and CDR3 profiling consisted of genomic DNA. MiXCR was run by TCRdb on the reads, yielding one entry per CDR3 protein. The profile shows a few hundred thousand distinct CDR3 sequences, 65% to 75% of them singletons. The sample was sorted CD4+, CD8+, or CD8+CD57+ T cells (not recorded which) from PBMCs. This clonotype was obtained from a human donor in good health, serving as a control. The rearrangement joins TRBV10-3 to TRBJ2-3, with 7 nucleotides matching TRBD1. The CDR3 nucleotides read TGTGCCATCAGCGACCGAGGGGGCCTTGGCACAGATGCGCAGTATTTT. This sequence encodes CAISDRGGLGTDAQYF.